Listed here are 12 T cell receptor beta chains from one sample, sequenced in a study of blood T cells in healthy people across ages. Together with a sample-barcoded 5' primer, a J-beta primer mix was included in a second PCR lasting roughly 6 to 12 cycles. TCRdb re-called the 5' RACE reads through MiXCR, storing one row per CDR3 protein. This sample has about 760,000 distinct CDR3 sequences, with 20% to 25% found just once. These data also featured in a second study, about T cells of mothers and their children.

The specimen was blood. Receptor source: a boy aged 10-17 years in good health.

The chain links TRBV4-3 to TRBJ1-2; D might be TRBD1 (6 bases). This CDR3 has 14 residues. The ends were cut back, 1 base at V and 8 bases at J, with 14 bases in the middle. Looked up from germline, CDR1 is LGHNA and CDR2 is YSLEER. The CDR3 is CASSQGGGAEGYTF. The CDR3 coding sequence is TGCGCCAGCAGCCAAGGTGGGGGGGCAGAAGGCTACACCTTC.

The chain uses TRBV20-1 and TRBJ2-4; D gene uncertain. The CDR3 is 14 amino acids. The germline CDR1 and CDR2 sequences are DFQATT and SNEGSKA (reference sequence). Trimming took 6 bases from V and 1 from J, leaving 13 bases between them. DNA of the CDR3: TGCAGTGCCCTGACCCCTCTGGCCAAAAACATTCAGTACTTC. Translating it yields CSALTPLAKNIQYF.

The V call is TRBV3-1, the J call TRBJ2-7, with 7 bases identical to TRBD2. The trim removed 0 bases at V and 1 base at J, leaving 9 bases unmatched. Germline V lookup: CDR1 LGHDT, CDR2 YNNKEL (reference sequence). This CDR3 comprises 17 residues. This chain's CDR3 is CASSQEGWRETSYEQYF. The CDR3, as DNA: TGTGCCAGCAGCCAAGAAGGTTGGCGGGAGACATCCTACGAGCAGTACTTC.

Remarks on this clonotype: A much larger clone lies one base from this, so it may be a read error. The chain combines TRBV6-1 with TRBJ2-4; D unclear. Trimming removed 3 bases at V and 6 bases at J, with 9 bases between. CDR3 length: 13 amino acids. CDR1 and CDR2 from the germline V gene are MNHNS and SASEGT. CDR3 in DNA: TGTGCCAGCAGTGAGACGTACAGAAACATTCAGTACTTC. Translating gives CASSETYRNIQYF.

The chain joins TRBV12-3 or TRBV12-4 to TRBJ2-3; D gene ambiguous. V lost 3 bases, J lost 5 bases, and 6 bases lay in between. The CDR3 is 12 amino acids. CDR3 region: CASSFRRDTQYF. In DNA, the CDR3 is TGTGCCAGCAGTTTTCGTAGAGATACGCAGTATTTT.

This chain uses TRBV11-2 with TRBJ1-5, with TRBD1 as a possible D gene (5 bases). Germline V lookup: CDR1 SGHAT, CDR2 FQNNGV. V lost 9 bases and J lost 3, with 21 bases in between. The CDR3 totals 16 residues. The CDR3 is CARGRDDTGNNQPQHF. As DNA, the CDR3 is TGTGCCAGAGGGAGGGACGACACGGGGAACAATCAGCCCCAGCATTTT.

This clonotype came up a few times. The chain has TRBV5-1 and TRBJ2-5; perhaps TRBD2 as D (5 bases). The germline V gene has CDR1 SGHRS and CDR2 YFSETQ. This CDR3 is built from 15 residues. The V end was cut by 0 bases, the J end by 2 bases, with 11 bases between. The CDR3 DNA follows: TGCGCCAGCAGCTTGGTTCCAGGCGGGCAAGAGACCCAGTACTTC. This sequence encodes CASSLVPGGQETQYF.

This clonotype was seen more than once but under ten times. The chain couples TRBV3-1 to TRBJ2-4; 8 bases match TRBD1. The CDR3 is 16 residues long. The junction had 9 bases not matched to a gene; V was cut back by 0 bases and J by 8 bases. The germline gives CDR1 LGHDT, CDR2 YNNKEL (reference sequence). The CDR3 sequence is CASSQEGQGLGDIQYF. The CDR3 DNA sequence: TGTGCCAGCAGCCAAGAAGGACAGGGCCTCGGGGACATTCAGTACTTC.

CDR3 in amino acids: CASSRVPGAGEGTGELFF. The CDR3 bases are TGTGCCAGCAGCCGGGTCCCCGGCGCGGGAGAAGGGACCGGGGAGCTGTTTTTT. The chain links TRBV4-2 to TRBJ2-2; 7 nucleotides align to TRBD2. Germline CDR1 reads LGHNA; CDR2 reads YNFKEQ. This CDR3 is 18 amino acids long. V gave up 4 bases and J gave up 5 bases; unmatched junction bases: 16.

This clonotype was found a few times. The chain joins TRBV5-1 to TRBJ2-4, with 10 bases lining up with TRBD1. V was clipped by 4 bases and J by 1 base; unmatched bases: 2. This CDR3 comprises 15 residues. Germline CDR1 and CDR2: SGHRS and YFSETQ. Written as DNA, the CDR3 is TGCGCCAGCAGCCCGGGACAGGGGGCCAAAAACATTCAGTACTTC. Amino acids: CASSPGQGAKNIQYF.

This clonotype showed up just a few times. V gene TRBV12-3 or TRBV12-4 combines with J gene TRBJ1-2; 8 bases align to TRBD1. Trimming took 6 bases from V and 7 from J; bases not matched to a gene: 7. This CDR3 is 13 amino acids long. CDR3 sequence (DNA): TGTGCCAGCAGACTTCAGGGGGCGCCTGGCTACACCTTC. It specifies CASRLQGAPGYTF.

This chain links TRBV6-2 or TRBV6-3 with TRBJ2-7; D perhaps matches TRBD1 (5 bases). CDR3 size: 16 residues. Trimming cost V 7 bases and J 3 bases, with 22 bases left between them. Germline V lookup: CDR1 MNHEY, CDR2 SVGEGT. The CDR3 DNA reads as TGTGCCAGCAACACAGGACGCCCAGGGTCTCTCTACGAGCAGTACTTC. It codes for CASNTGRPGSLYEQYF.